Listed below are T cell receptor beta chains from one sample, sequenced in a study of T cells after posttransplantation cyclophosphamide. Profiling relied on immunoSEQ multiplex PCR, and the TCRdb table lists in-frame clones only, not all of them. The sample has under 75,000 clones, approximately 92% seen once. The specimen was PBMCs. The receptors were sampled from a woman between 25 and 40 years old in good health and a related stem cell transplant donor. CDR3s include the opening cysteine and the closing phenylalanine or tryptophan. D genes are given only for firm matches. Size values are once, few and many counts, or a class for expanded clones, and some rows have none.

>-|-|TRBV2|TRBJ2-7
CASSEARGSEQYF
TGTGCCAGCAGTGAAGCCCGAGGAAGCGAGCAGTACTTC
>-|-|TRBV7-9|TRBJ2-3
CAGGISSGTDTQYF
TGTGCCGGGGGGATTTCTAGCGGCACAGATACGCAGTATTTT
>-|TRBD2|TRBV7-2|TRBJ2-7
CASRVVGGAYEQYF
TGTGCCAGCAGAGTCGTCGGGGGGGCGTACGAGCAGTACTTC
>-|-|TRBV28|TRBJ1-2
CASRRELTDGYTF
TGTGCCAGTAGACGGGAGTTGACGGATGGCTACACCTTC
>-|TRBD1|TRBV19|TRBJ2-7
CATERDRGATEQYF
TGTGCCACCGAGCGGGACAGGGGTGCGACCGAGCAGTACTTC
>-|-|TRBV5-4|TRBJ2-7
CASSSGTTVSYEQYF
TGTGCCAGCAGCTCCGGGACAACGGTCTCCTACGAGCAGTACTTC
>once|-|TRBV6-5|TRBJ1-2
CASSRSGGEGGYTF
TGTGCCAGCAGTCGGTCTGGGGGTGAAGGGGGCTACACCTTC
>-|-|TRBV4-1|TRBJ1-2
CASSQDAGYGYTF
TGCGCCAGCAGCCAAGATGCAGGCTATGGCTACACCTTC
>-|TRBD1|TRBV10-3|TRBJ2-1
CAISQGQGDEQFF
TGTGCCATCAGTCAGGGACAGGGCGATGAGCAGTTCTTC
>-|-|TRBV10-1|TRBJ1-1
CASSEFVTGASTEAFF
TGCGCCAGCAGTGAGTTCGTTACGGGGGCGAGCACTGAAGCTTTCTTT
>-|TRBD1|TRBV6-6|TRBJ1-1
CASSSRQGGNTEAFF
TGTGCCAGCAGTTCCCGACAGGGCGGGAACACTGAAGCTTTCTTT
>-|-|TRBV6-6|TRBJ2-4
CASSYFSGAKNIQYF
TGTGCCAGCAGTTACTTCTCTGGAGCCAAAAACATTCAGTACTTC
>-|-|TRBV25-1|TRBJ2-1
CASIGINYNEQFF
TGTGCCAGCATCGGGATTAACTACAATGAGCAGTTCTTC
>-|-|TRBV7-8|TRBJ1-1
CASSLRLNTEAFF
TGTGCCAGCAGCTTAAGGTTGAACACTGAAGCTTTCTTT
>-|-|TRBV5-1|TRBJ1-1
CASSNDGQLNTEAFF
TGCGCCAGCAGCAATGACGGACAGCTCAACACTGAAGCTTTCTTT
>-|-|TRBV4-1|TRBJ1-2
CASSHPPTGRNYGYTF
TGCGCCAGCAGCCACCCACCGACAGGCCGAAACTATGGCTACACCTTC
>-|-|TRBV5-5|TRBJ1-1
CASSHPTTEAFF
TGTGCCAGCAGCCACCCGACGACCGAAGCTTTCTTT
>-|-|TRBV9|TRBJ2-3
CASSVATPRSVAGDMTDTQYF
TGTGCCAGCAGCGTAGCGACCCCACGGAGTGTGGCAGGGGATATGACAGATACGCAGTATTTT
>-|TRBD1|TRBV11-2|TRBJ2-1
CASSYRDRARNEQFF
TGTGCCAGCAGTTACCGGGACAGGGCTCGAAATGAGCAGTTCTTC
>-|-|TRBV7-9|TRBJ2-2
CASSLTTGELFF
TGTGCCAGCAGCCTGACTACCGGGGAGCTGTTTTTT
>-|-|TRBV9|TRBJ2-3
CASSGQRSTDTQYF
TGTGCCAGCAGCGGACAGAGGAGCACAGATACGCAGTATTTT
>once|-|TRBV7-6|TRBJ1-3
CASSFYPPGGSGNTIYF
TGTGCCAGCAGTTTTTATCCTCCGGGTGGCTCTGGAAACACCATATATTTT
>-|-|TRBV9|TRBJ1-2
CASSVEGSYGYTF
TGTGCCAGCAGCGTAGAGGGATCTTATGGCTACACCTTC
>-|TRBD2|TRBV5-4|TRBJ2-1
CASSPRTSYGEQFF
TGTGCCAGCAGCCCAAGGACTAGCTACGGTGAGCAGTTCTTC
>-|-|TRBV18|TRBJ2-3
CASSPSQLVIQYF
TGTGCCAGCTCACCAAGTCAGCTGGTCATTCAGTATTTT
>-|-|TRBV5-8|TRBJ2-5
CASSPRGQETQYF
TGTGCCAGCAGCCCCCGGGGCCAAGAGACCCAGTACTTC
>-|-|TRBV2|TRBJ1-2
CASSVMATRANYGYTF
TGTGCCAGCTCGGTGATGGCTACTAGAGCTAACTATGGCTACACCTTC
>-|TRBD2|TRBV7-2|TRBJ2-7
CASSPGPGGFSYEQYF
TGTGCCAGCAGCCCAGGCCCGGGGGGGTTCTCCTACGAGCAGTACTTC
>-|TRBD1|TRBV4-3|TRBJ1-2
CASSQTQQGARGYTF
TGCGCCAGCAGCCAAACCCAGCAGGGGGCGCGTGGCTACACCTTC
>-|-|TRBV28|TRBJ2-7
CASSLRQRHSYEQYF
TGTGCCAGCAGTTTACGGCAGCGCCACTCCTACGAGCAGTACTTC
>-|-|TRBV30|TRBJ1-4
CAWSPPGREKLFF
TGTGCCTGGAGTCCCCCAGGGAGAGAAAAACTGTTTTTT
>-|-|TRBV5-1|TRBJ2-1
CASSIGASNEQFF
TGCGCCAGCAGCATTGGTGCTAGCAATGAGCAGTTCTTC
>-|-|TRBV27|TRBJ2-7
CASTKQGGSYEQYF
TGTGCCAGCACCAAGCAGGGGGGATCCTACGAGCAGTACTTC
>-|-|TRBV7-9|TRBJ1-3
CASSSTGPGGNTIYF
TGTGCCAGCAGCTCAACAGGGCCTGGTGGAAACACCATATATTTT
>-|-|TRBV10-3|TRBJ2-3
CAISPFEGADTQYF
TGTGCCATCAGTCCCTTCGAGGGGGCAGATACGCAGTATTTT
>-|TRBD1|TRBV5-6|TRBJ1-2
CASSQYVLPDRAVGYTF
TGTGCCAGCAGCCAATATGTGCTGCCCGACAGGGCGGTTGGCTACACCTTC
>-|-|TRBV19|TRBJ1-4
CASSIDLWPGGANEKLFF
TGTGCCAGTAGTATAGATCTATGGCCGGGGGGGGCTAATGAAAAACTGTTTTTT
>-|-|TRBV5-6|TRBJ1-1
CASSGPSLKNTEAFF
TGTGCCAGCAGCGGACCTTCGTTGAAAAACACTGAAGCTTTCTTT
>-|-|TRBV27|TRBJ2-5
CASSLRGGSQETQYF
TGTGCCAGCAGTTTAAGAGGTGGTAGTCAAGAGACCCAGTACTTC
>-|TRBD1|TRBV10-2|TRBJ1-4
CASSGYRGNEKLFF
TGCGCCAGCAGTGGATACAGGGGTAATGAAAAACTGTTTTTT